The present entry profiles one T cell receptor beta chain with its context. The sample originates from a study of shared clonotypes between healthy human individuals. Across the whole study: Each donor's CD4 naive and CD4 memory cells filled three plates apiece, CD8 naive two, and CD8 memory one.

Assay runs were performed at deep level. TCRdb keeps only in-frame clones here, not all; method: immunoSEQ multiplex PCR. Counted here are about 2 million clones, 85% to 95% occurring once; the ten biggest clones make up approximately 0.13%. The CDR3 totals 14 residues. Trimming left V 4 bases short and J 2 bases short, with 9 bases between. From germline, CDR1 is SGHTA and CDR2 FQGNSA. V usage is TRBV7-2 and J usage is TRBJ2-1; D not certain. Sequencing was carried out using naive CD4+ T cells sorted from blood. Subset of the sample: CD45RA+ positively selected. This TCR was sampled from a man aged 18 to 29 in good health. CDR3 DNA: TGTGCCAGCAGCTCCCGGCGAACCTACAATGAGCAGTTCTTC. This encodes CASSSRRTYNEQFF.